This TCR beta chain was retrieved from a study of identical twins. Findings of the study overall: Conclusions relied on cross-sectional statistical analysis, not following the same donors. Beta out-of-frame sequences showed weaker excess sharing between twins.

Addition of a universal primer site occurred through template switching, and cDNA carried unique molecular identifiers. TCRdb reprocessed the 5' RACE reads with MiXCR, giving one entry per CDR3 protein. Among hundreds of thousands of distinct CDR3 sequences listed, around an eighth were seen once. CDR3 length: 14 residues. Germline V gene lookup returns CDR1 SGHTA and CDR2 FQGNSA. Trimming took 2 bases from V and 4 from J, leaving 9 bases between them. This clonotype was seen only a few times. Its antigen is as yet unknown. These data are also associated with another study on yellow fever vaccine responses in identical twins. That report adds: On the reported evidence, twins' vaccine T cell responses seemed partly convergent and partly personalized.

The rearrangement uses TRBV7-2 and TRBJ1-5; D is unclear. The sample consisted of PBMCs. The receptor comes from a woman under 30 in good health. The CDR3 is CASSLRAENQPQHF. CDR3 bases: TGTGCCAGCAGCTTACGGGCGGAGAATCAGCCCCAGCATTTT. The whole variable domain, remainder taken from reference TRBV7-2 and TRBJ1-5, is GAGVSQSPSNKVTEKGKDVELRCDPISGHTALYWYRQSLGQGLEFLIYFQGNSAPDKSGLPSDRFSAERTGGSVSTLTIQRTQQEDSAVYLCASSLRAENQPQHFGDGTRLSIL.